The 16 T cell receptor beta chains presented below share a single source sample, sequenced in a study of cytomegalovirus exposure and HLA in healthy donors. A multiplex PCR was run with 60 Vbeta primers and 13 Jbeta primers. Only in-frame clones appear in the TCRdb table, and some are missing; sequencing was by immunoSEQ multiplex PCR. This sample has around 260,000 clones, with roughly 80% found just once. Sample: PBMCs. The origin of the receptors is a girl between 2 and 10 years old in good health and CMV-seronegative.

The chain employs TRBV7-6 and TRBJ2-7; TRBD2 agrees at 8 bases. The CDR3 extends over 15 amino acids. Germline lookup yields CDR1 SGHVS and CDR2 FNYEAQ. V lost 5 bases, J lost 3 bases, and 9 bases stayed unmatched. CDR3 residues: CASSRGRIEGYEQYF. The CDR3 nucleotides read TGTGCCAGCAGCCGCGGGAGGATCGAAGGCTACGAGCAGTACTTC.

V is TRBV28 and J is TRBJ1-1; 7 positions agree with TRBD1. This CDR3 is built from 15 residues. From germline, CDR1 is MDHEN and CDR2 SYDVKM. V was clipped by 3 bases and J by 1 base; unmatched bases: 5. CDR3 nucleotide sequence: TGTGCCAGCAGTTTTTACAGGGGTGGGAACACTGAAGCTTTCTTT. Translated: CASSFYRGGNTEAFF.

This rearrangement joins TRBV13 to TRBJ1-2; unclear D gene. Germline V gene lookup returns CDR1 PRHDT and CDR2 FYEKMQ (reference sequence). This CDR3 spans 13 amino acids. The V and J ends lost 2 bases and 7 bases respectively, with 11 bases between them. CDR3 sequence: CASSLTGSGGYTF. CDR3 sequence (DNA): TGTGCCAGCAGCTTAACCGGGAGCGGTGGCTACACCTTC.

This clone was detected only a few times. This chain uses TRBV9 with TRBJ2-5; 8 nucleotides align to TRBD2. Unmatched junction bases numbered 3, after V lost 5 bases and J lost 3 bases. Germline CDR1 is SGDLS and CDR2 is YYNGEE. The CDR3 spans 13 residues. The CDR3 loop reads CASSEAGEETQYF. CDR3 DNA sequence: TGTGCCAGCAGTGAAGCGGGGGAAGAGACCCAGTACTTC.

This clone was detected only once. The CDR3 DNA follows: TGCGCCAGCAGCCCCGGAACCAGGGATCCTACCTACGAGCAGTACTTC. Translating it yields CASSPGTRDPTYEQYF. This sequence joins TRBV4-1 and TRBJ2-7; maybe TRBD1 (5 bases). Germline V CDR1 and CDR2: MGHRA, YSYEKL. The CDR3 length is 16 residues. Trimming left V 4 bases short and J 2 bases short, with 18 bases between.

V is TRBV6-5 and J is TRBJ1-2; 9 bases align to TRBD1. Germline V CDR1 and CDR2: MNHEY, SVGAGI. V shed 7 bases and J 4 bases; nucleotides not matched to a gene: 7. The CDR3 totals 14 residues. The CDR3 nucleotides read TGTGCCAGCATGGGGGACAGGGTGGGCTATGGCTACACCTTC. Its protein is CASMGDRVGYGYTF.

The chain is built from TRBV6-5 and TRBJ2-7; 7 positions match TRBD2. V lost 5 bases, J lost 5 bases, and 3 bases stayed unmatched. CDR1 is MNHEY and CDR2 is SVGAGI in the germline V gene. The CDR3 is 12 residues long. Here the CDR3 reads CASSPGGHEQYF. The CDR3 DNA sequence: TGTGCCAGCAGTCCGGGGGGACACGAGCAGTACTTC.

This chain uses TRBV27 with TRBJ2-4; no clear D. The CDR3 extends over 13 amino acids. V lost 4 bases and J 9 bases, leaving 13 bases between the germline ends. CDR1 and CDR2 (germline): MNHEY, SMNVEV (reference sequence). The CDR3 spells CASSSFYTGIQYF. The CDR3, as DNA: TGTGCCAGCAGTTCCTTTTATACCGGCATTCAGTACTTC.

This clone was detected only a few times. The chain carries TRBV28 and TRBJ1-2; D gene ambiguous. CDR3 length equals 13 residues. Deletions cut 4 bases from V and 6 bases from J, with 12 bases between. Per germline, CDR1 MDHEN and CDR2 SYDVKM. This CDR3 reads CASSSTKRNGYTF. The CDR3 DNA reads as TGTGCCAGCAGTTCAACGAAGCGGAATGGCTACACCTTC.

The chain has TRBV9 and TRBJ2-3; tentative D call: TRBD1 (5 bases). Germline V CDR1 and CDR2: SGDLS, YYNGEE. The CDR3 loop spans 17 amino acids. The ends were cut back, 4 bases at V and 0 bases at J, with 18 bases in the middle. CDR3 region: CASSLSVDSPSTDTQYF. The CDR3 coding sequence is TGTGCCAGCAGCCTTTCCGTTGACAGCCCTAGCACAGATACGCAGTATTTT.

The genes are TRBV5-1 and TRBJ2-2; 8 bases fit TRBD1. Germline V gene data show CDR1 as SGHRS and CDR2 as YFSETQ. V shed 4 bases and J 2 bases; nucleotides not matched to a gene: 4. This CDR3 is built from 15 residues. CDR3 sequence reads: CASSRQGSNTGELFF. The CDR3 DNA reads TGCGCCAGCAGCCGACAGGGGAGTAACACCGGGGAGCTGTTTTTT. Based on the CDR3 plus reference TRBV5-1 and TRBJ2-2, the full variable domain is KAGVTQTPRYLIKTRGQQVTLSCSPISGHRSVSWYQQTPGQGLQFLFEYFSETQRNKGNFPGRFSGRQFSNSRSEMNVSTLELGDSALYLCASSRQGSNTGELFFGEGSRLTVL.

The chain joins TRBV6-4 to TRBJ1-2; 8 bases match TRBD1. J lost 8 bases, V lost 4 bases, and 9 bases had no gene match. CDR1 and CDR2 from the germline V gene are MRHNA and SNTAGT. The length of the CDR3 is 14 residues. CDR3: CASSAVPTGGGYTF. The DNA for the CDR3 is TGTGCCAGCAGTGCCGTGCCTACAGGGGGGGGCTACACCTTC.

V usage is TRBV6-6 and J usage is TRBJ1-2; 8 bases are a match to TRBD1. Unmatched junction bases numbered 11, after V lost 6 bases and J lost 8 bases. This CDR3 has 14 amino acids. Germline CDR1 is MNHNY and CDR2 is SVGAGI (reference sequence). Written as DNA, the CDR3 is TGTGCCAGCAGGAGAGGACAGGGTCTGGACGGCTACACCTTC. Residues: CASRRGQGLDGYTF.

In its sample, this clone was seen a few times. This chain joins TRBV6-5 and TRBJ2-5; D is perhaps TRBD2 (5 bases). V dropped 0 bases and J dropped 4 bases, with 15 bases sitting between them. This CDR3 contains 16 residues. CDR1 is MNHEY and CDR2 is SVGAGI in the germline V gene. The chain's CDR3 is CASSYSSGGLGETQYF. DNA for the CDR3: TGTGCCAGCAGTTACTCGAGTGGCGGGTTAGGAGAGACCCAGTACTTC.

V is TRBV5-1 and J is TRBJ2-3, with 9 positions matching TRBD1. The CDR3 is 15 residues long. Per germline, CDR1 SGHRS and CDR2 YFSETQ. The ends lost 4 bases at V and 5 bases at J; junction bases unmatched: 8. The chain's CDR3 is CASSEDRGVGDTQYF. The CDR3 nucleotides are TGCGCCAGCAGCGAAGACAGGGGGGTGGGAGATACGCAGTATTTT.

A single count supports this clone. The gene calls are TRBV7-3 and TRBJ2-7; TRBD1 matches at 9 bases. Germline V gene data show CDR1 as SGHTA and CDR2 as FQGTGA. The CDR3 is made up of 14 amino acids. The ends lost 8 bases at V and 2 bases at J; junction bases unmatched: 7. The CDR3: CASSPGTGPYEQYF. CDR3 in DNA: TGTGCCAGCTCACCGGGGACAGGGCCCTACGAGCAGTACTTC.